This T cell receptor beta chain was sequenced for a study of blood T cells in healthy people across ages. Staff drew around 10 milliliters of peripheral blood from each donor. Comments on this clonotype: Its antigen is as yet unknown.

Primed by a sample-barcoded 5' primer and a J-beta primer mix, a second PCR proceeded for about 7 to 12 cycles. Unique molecular identifiers of 12 random nucleotides labeled each cDNA. TCRdb independently ran MiXCR on the 5' RACE reads; one entry per CDR3 protein. This table has approximately 800,000 distinct CDR3 sequences, 50% to 65% appearing once. Findings of the study overall: Across the age range, TCR beta diversity per million T cells fell in a roughly linear way.

The V gene's germline CDR1 is LGHDT and CDR2 YNNKEL (reference sequence). The CDR3 consists of 14 residues. Trimming pared 1 base from V and 3 bases from J, leaving 7 bases between. The V call is TRBV3-1, the J call TRBJ2-1, with no clear D. The TCR comes from a man older than 75 in good health. Sequencing input: blood. The CDR3 DNA is TGTGCCAGCAGCCAAGTCCCCATCTACAATGAGCAGTTCTTC. Protein sequence: CASSQVPIYNEQFF.